The 21 T cell receptor beta chains reported below all come from one sample, sequenced in a study of blood T cell repertoires in COVID-19. Data came from immunoSEQ multiplex PCR; TCRdb stores just in-frame clones and leaves some out. Here the sample spans some 220,000 clones, more than 80% being singletons. Sequenced material: PBMCs or T cells enriched from blood (not recorded which). The origin of the receptors is a young woman in a cohort exposed to, infected with or recovered from COVID-19 (not recorded which).

The V and J genes are TRBV6-5 and TRBJ2-7; 14 bases map to TRBD2. The CDR3 has 14 residues. J was trimmed by 4 bases and V by 6 bases; bases with no gene match: 2. Germline lookup yields CDR1 MNHEY and CDR2 SVGAGI. The CDR3 loop is CASRGLAGDYEQYF. DNA of the CDR3: TGTGCCAGCAGGGGACTAGCGGGGGATTACGAGCAGTACTTC.

In this sample, this clone turned up once. V gene TRBV30 combines with J gene TRBJ1-4, with D hard to call. CDR1 GTSNPN and CDR2 SVGIG come from the germline V gene (reference sequence). The CDR3 spans 11 residues. V lost 0 bases to trimming and J lost 8 bases, with 4 bases between them. The CDR3 spells CAWSVKEKLFF. In nucleotides, the CDR3 is TGTGCCTGGAGTGTTAAAGAAAAACTGTTTTTT.

CDR3 DNA sequence: TGTGCCACCGGACAGCAAATGAACACTGAAGCTTTCTTT. Translating gives CATGQQMNTEAFF. V and J are TRBV10-3 and TRBJ1-1, with TRBD1 as a possible D gene (6 bases). CDR3 length: 13 amino acids. CDR1 and CDR2 from the germline V gene are ENHRY and SYGVKD. The V and J ends lost 10 bases and 0 bases respectively, with 12 bases between them.

CDR3 sequence reads: CAIQESSYNSPLHF. Written as DNA, the CDR3 is TGTGCCATCCAAGAGAGCTCCTATAATTCACCCCTCCACTTT. This rearrangement joins TRBV28 to TRBJ1-6; D gene uncertain. The germline V gene has CDR1 MDHEN and CDR2 SYDVKM. The length of the CDR3 is 14 residues. Between the trimmed V and J ends, which lost 10 bases and 0 bases, there was a span of 10 bases.

The gene calls are TRBV10-1 and TRBJ1-2; no reliable D call. The CDR3 contains 10 residues. Germline V CDR1 and CDR2: WNHNN, SYGVQD (reference sequence). The V gene lost 11 bases and the J gene lost 4 bases, with 8 bases spanning the gap. In DNA, the CDR3 is TGCGCCTTGCGGTTCTATGGCTACACCTTC. Its translation is CALRFYGYTF.

The rearrangement joins TRBV19 to TRBJ2-7, with D possibly TRBD1 on 6 matching bases. The CDR3 sequence is 14 residues long. Germline CDR1 LNHDA, CDR2 SQIVND (reference sequence). Deletions cut 1 base from V and 2 bases from J, with 9 bases between. Written as DNA, the CDR3 is TGTGCCAGTAGTATAGGGGGACACACCTACGAGCAGTACTTC. It encodes CASSIGGHTYEQYF.

This clone was found a few times. The gene calls are TRBV6-5 and TRBJ1-2, with no clear D. CDR3 length equals 12 residues. V gave up 5 bases and J gave up 6 bases, with 10 bases separating them. CDR1 is MNHEY and CDR2 is SVGAGI in the germline V gene. CDR3 DNA sequence: TGTGCCAGCAGTCGGACTTCCAATGGCTACACCTTC. This encodes CASSRTSNGYTF.

V and J are TRBV21-1 and TRBJ2-5; the table's D call, TRBD2, was not checked against the DNA. TRBV21-1 is noted as a pseudogene. There are 13 residues in the CDR3. CDR3 nucleotide sequence: TGTGCCAGCCAGGACCCTGCGGGGGAGACCCAGTACTTC. It specifies CASQDPAGETQYF.

This chain uses TRBV5-1 with TRBJ1-2, with a tentative D call TRBD1 (5 bases). V shed 3 bases and J shed 2 bases, with 8 bases lying between them. This CDR3 comprises 13 residues. The germline CDR1 and CDR2 sequences are SGHRS and YFSETQ. CDR3 coding DNA: TGCGCCAGCAGCTACAGGATAAACTATGGCTACACCTTC. Protein: CASSYRINYGYTF.

V gene TRBV27 combines with J gene TRBJ2-7; 7 positions agree with TRBD2. Germline V lookup: CDR1 MNHEY, CDR2 SMNVEV (reference sequence). The V gene end was trimmed by 8 bases and the J gene end by 2 bases; junction bases not matched to a gene: 15. The CDR3 totals 16 residues. CDR3 DNA sequence: TGTGCCAGCCAGCTTATATCGGGAGGTCCGACCTACGAGCAGTACTTC. Residues: CASQLISGGPTYEQYF.

The chain carries TRBV9 and TRBJ1-5; D is uncertain. V was shortened by 0 bases and J by 0 bases, with 10 bases between the two germline ends. The germline V gene has CDR1 SGDLS and CDR2 YYNGEE. The CDR3 is 16 residues long. The CDR3 reads CASSVGEVYSNQPQHF. The CDR3 DNA is TGTGCCAGCAGCGTAGGGGAGGTATATAGCAATCAGCCCCAGCATTTT.

The rearrangement links TRBV7-2 to TRBJ1-3; D is uncertain. This CDR3 comprises 14 residues. Between the trimmed V and J ends, which lost 1 base and 3 bases, there was a span of 7 bases. Germline V gives CDR1 SGHTA, CDR2 FQGNSA. CDR3 region: CASSLGEYGNTIYF. CDR3 in DNA: TGTGCCAGCAGCTTAGGAGAGTATGGAAACACCATATATTTT.

V gene TRBV5-1 combines with J gene TRBJ1-1; 8 positions match TRBD1. J gave up 6 bases and V 0 bases, and 7 bases lay outside the gene matches. This CDR3 is built from 15 residues. Per germline, CDR1 SGHRS and CDR2 YFSETQ. The CDR3 bases are TGCGCCAGCAGCTTGGCCGGACAGGGTAGCGCTGAAGCTTTCTTT. The encoded protein is CASSLAGQGSAEAFF.

The rearrangement joins TRBV11-3 to TRBJ1-4; D possibly corresponds to TRBD1 (5 bases). Trimming shortened V by 5 bases and J by 5 bases, and 18 bases separated the two germline ends. Germline V CDR1 and CDR2: SGHNT, YENEEA. This CDR3 region has 16 residues. DNA for the CDR3: TGTGCCAGCAGCCGTAACTATGCTCCAGGGAATGAAAAACTGTTTTTT. Its protein is CASSRNYAPGNEKLFF.

The rearrangement uses TRBV18 and TRBJ2-7; the D gene is possibly TRBD2 (6 bases). Germline V gene lookup returns CDR1 KGHSH and CDR2 LQKENI. The CDR3 has 14 residues. V gave up 2 bases and J gave up 4 bases, with 12 bases separating them. This CDR3 is CASSPAGGRYEQYF. The CDR3 DNA reads as TGTGCCAGCTCACCAGCCGGAGGGAGATACGAGCAGTACTTC.

The chain joins TRBV29-1 to TRBJ1-1, with D unclear. Trimming stripped 4 bases from V and 9 bases from J, with 15 bases between. In germline, CDR1 is SQVTM, CDR2 ANQGSEA. The CDR3 is 12 residues long. The CDR3 reads CSVGWEGGKAFF. CDR3 nucleotide sequence: TGCAGCGTTGGTTGGGAGGGCGGGAAAGCTTTCTTT.

The rearrangement joins TRBV6-5 to TRBJ1-2; D is possibly TRBD1 (6 bases). The CDR3 totals 12 residues. Trimming shortened V by 6 bases and J by 5 bases, and 10 bases separated the two germline ends. Germline CDR1 is MNHEY and CDR2 is SVGAGI. The CDR3 DNA reads TGTGCCAGCAGCCAAACAGGGTATGGCTACACCTTC. Translated, it gives CASSQTGYGYTF.

The V call is TRBV2, the J call TRBJ2-1, with D unresolved. The CDR3 consists of 13 residues. V shed 6 bases and J shed 0 bases, with 6 bases lying between them. Germline V gene sequence: CDR1 SNHLY, CDR2 FYNNEI. CDR3 DNA: TGTGCCAGCAGGGAGAGCTCCTACAATGAGCAGTTCTTC. As protein: CASRESSYNEQFF.

This clone has a count of ten or more. J is TRBJ1-2 and V is TRBV6-1; 7 nucleotides match TRBD1. Trimming cost V 2 bases and J 5 bases; bases outside gene matches: 2. The germline gives CDR1 MNHNS, CDR2 SASEGT. This CDR3 comprises 13 residues. The CDR3 nucleotides read TGTGCCAGCAGTGAAACAGGGGATTATGGCTACACCTTC. Its translation is CASSETGDYGYTF.

This clone was detected only once. The chain joins TRBV10-3 to TRBJ1-2, with TRBD1 matching over 7 bases. The germline CDR1 and CDR2 sequences are ENHRY and SYGVKD. Trimming cost V 7 bases and J 4 bases; bases outside gene matches: 12. The CDR3 sequence is 15 residues long. The CDR3 spells CAINEGATGPYGYTF. In DNA form, the CDR3 reads TGTGCCATCAACGAGGGGGCGACAGGACCCTATGGCTACACCTTC.

V gene TRBV5-4 combines with J gene TRBJ2-7, with a tentative D call TRBD1 (6 bases). In germline, CDR1 is SGHNT, CDR2 YYREEE (reference sequence). The CDR3 runs 13 residues. Trimming left V 3 bases short and J 3 bases short, with 10 bases between. CDR3 sequence (DNA): TGTGCCAGCAGCTGGGGACAAGGCTACGAGCAGTACTTC. It yields the protein CASSWGQGYEQYF.